Presented here are 2 T cell receptor beta chains from one specimen sequenced in a study of T cell repertoires in cytomegalovirus infection (dated by TCRdb to between 2018 and 2021). Sequencer: Illumina HiSeq 1500. TCRdb handled the public reads itself, with Q25 trimming in fastp and clone calling in MiXCR, and kept productive beta chains. Rows merge per CDR3 protein into single entries with the most common DNA and genes. The sample table records 450,000 to 600,000 distinct CDR3 sequences; about 11% of these occur just once. The ten largest clones represent roughly a tenth of the sample. The sample consisted of PBMCs. The receptors come from a human donor in good health (CMV status not recorded). Some clones in this sample may be carry-over from other donors' samples.

This clonotype has more than one count but fewer than ten. The V and J genes are TRBV10-3 and TRBJ2-2; 8 nucleotides match TRBD2. Germline V gene data show CDR1 as ENHRY and CDR2 as SYGVKD. V shed 10 bases and J 5 bases; nucleotides not matched to a gene: 9. The CDR3 has 14 amino acids. CDR3 protein: CATRERERTGELFF. Here the CDR3 DNA reads TGTGCCACCAGAGAGCGGGAGAGGACCGGGGAGCTGTTTTTT.

This rearrangement joins TRBV5-1 to TRBJ2-1; TRBD1 agrees at 7 bases. In germline, CDR1 is SGHRS, CDR2 YFSETQ. CDR3 size: 15 residues. With V trimmed by 4 bases and J by 4 bases, 8 bases remained unmatched. CDR3: CASSTAGTEYNEQFF. The CDR3 coding sequence is TGCGCCAGCAGCACGGCCGGGACAGAGTACAATGAGCAGTTCTTC.